This T cell receptor beta chain was found in a study of identical twins. TCRdb re-called the 5' RACE reads through MiXCR, storing one row per CDR3 protein. The sample has roughly 540,000 distinct CDR3 sequences, 22% seen once; the top ten hold around 0.9%. Unmatched junction bases numbered 3, after V lost 1 base and J lost 5 bases. The CDR3 has 13 amino acids. CDR1 and CDR2 (germline): DFQATT, SNEGSKA (reference sequence). The same sample was also used in a study of T cells expressing NK-cell markers.

The specimen sequenced was CD4+ T cells sorted from blood. The chain recombines TRBV20-1 with TRBJ2-5; 8 positions match TRBD1. The sequence was obtained from a woman aged 18-30 years in good health. DNA for the CDR3: TGCAGTGCTAGAGGGCGACAGGGGGAGACCCAGTACTTC. Protein sequence: CSARGRQGETQYF.